The clone carrying this T cell receptor (beta chain) was seen at least ten times. This sample is drawn from a study of Graves' ophthalmopathy and Graves' hyperthyroidism. Trimming cost V 5 bases and J 6 bases, with 8 bases left between them. Per germline, CDR1 SEHNR and CDR2 FQNEAQ (reference sequence). The CDR3 length is 12 residues. Serum thyroxine and TRAb, along with clinical symptoms, thyroid ultrasound and orbital computed tomography, were what diagnosis relied on. Transcripts of RNA were the source for amplifying TCR beta CDR3 regions. The library came from an HTBI-primed first-round RT-PCR and a second-round multiplex PCR. From the multiplex PCR reads, TCRdb called clonotypes with MiXCR, one entry per CDR3 protein. The sample holds about 740,000 distinct CDR3 sequences, roughly 41% seen once.

The receptor comes from an adult man with Graves' ophthalmopathy. Source material: peripheral blood. The chain is built from TRBV7-9 and TRBJ1-5, with D unresolved. Here the CDR3 DNA reads TGTGCCAGCAGCGGGGAGGGTCAGCCCCAGCATTTT. This sequence encodes CASSGEGQPQHF.